In this sample, the clone carrying this T cell receptor beta chain turned up many times. No antigen is known for it. This entry belongs to a study of T cells in Graves' hyperthyroidism and ophthalmopathy. Study results and caveats: Stable hyperthyroidism was separated from ophthalmopathy by a model based on 13 V-J features. Most clonotypes expanded in thyroid above 0.001 were likewise present in blood.

Using RNA transcripts as the source, TCR beta CDR3 regions were amplified. The primer set for the first-round RT-PCR of the TCR CDR3 was HTBI. From the multiplex PCR reads, TCRdb called clonotypes with MiXCR, one entry per CDR3 protein. The sample includes fewer than 110,000 distinct CDR3 sequences, over 45% seen only once; the top ten take 20% to 30%. Germline CDR1 is MNHEY and CDR2 is SVGAGI. CDR3 length equals 15 residues. Between the trimmed V and J ends, which lost 0 bases and 4 bases, there was a span of 12 bases. The rearrangement uses TRBV6-5 and TRBJ1-1; unclear D gene. This clonotype was obtained from a middle-aged man with Graves' hyperthyroidism. The specimen was blood. CDR3 bases: TGTGCCAGCAGTTACTCGATGAAGGGTCGCACTGAAGCTTTCTTT. Translation gives CASSYSMKGRTEAFF.